One and the same sample provided the 17 T cell receptor beta chains below, sequenced in a study of a mutant IDH1 vaccine in newly diagnosed glioma. The time point is: baseline, week 1 (first vaccination visit). The treatment was: pre-vaccination baseline after standard-of-care therapy. Produced via immunoSEQ multiplex PCR; TCRdb's table is partial and in-frame only. The data hold more than 50,000 clones, with 86% observed a single time. Sequencing was performed on PBMCs, taken from a glioma patient treated with radiotherapy, temozolomide or both. These receptors originate from a man aged 25-45 years with glioma.

V gene TRBV7-9 combines with J gene TRBJ2-5; 7 positions match TRBD2. The J segment lost 3 bases and the V segment lost 1 base, leaving 2 bases of the junction unmatched. The CDR3 sequence is 14 residues long. Germline V gene lookup returns CDR1 SEHNR and CDR2 FQNEAQ (reference sequence). This chain's CDR3 is CASSLGRGEETQYF. The CDR3 DNA reads TGTGCCAGCAGCTTAGGTCGGGGGGAAGAGACCCAGTACTTC. The full variable domain, its missing parts supplied by reference TRBV7-9 and TRBJ2-5, is DTGVSQNPRHKITKRGQNVTFRCDPISEHNRLYWYRQTLGQGPEFLTYFQNEAQLEKSRLLSDRFSAERPKGSFSTLEIQRTEQGDSAMYLCASSLGRGEETQYFGPGTRLLVL.

The J gene is TRBJ1-1, the V gene TRBV6-5; 9 bases fit TRBD1. CDR3 length: 14 amino acids. Germline trimming cut 4 bases from V and 9 bases from J; bases unmatched to any gene: 9. CDR1 is MNHEY and CDR2 is SVGAGI in the germline V gene. CDR3 nucleotides: TGTGCCAGCAGTTCCGGGACAGGGATTCGCCAAGCTTTCTTT. This encodes CASSSGTGIRQAFF.

Remarks on this clone: The same CDR3 is also encoded by other DNA sequences in this sample. The rearrangement joins TRBV7-8 to TRBJ2-7, with D uncertain. V was pared by 2 bases and J by 5 bases, with 4 bases between. This CDR3 has 11 residues. Looked up from germline, CDR1 is SGHVS and CDR2 is FQNEAQ. The CDR3 region has the DNA TGTGCCAGCAGCTTATCTCACGAGCAGTACTTC. Translating gives CASSLSHEQYF. The whole variable domain, remainder taken from reference TRBV7-8 and TRBJ2-7, is GAGVSQSPRYKVAKRGQDVALRCDPISGHVSLFWYQQALGQGPEFLTYFQNEAQLDKSGLPSDRFFAERPEGSVSTLKIQRTQQEDSAVYLCASSLSHEQYFGPGTRLTVT.

The chain recombines TRBV7-8 with TRBJ1-5; no clear D. This CDR3 has 13 residues. V lost 3 bases and J lost 3, with 6 bases in between. CDR1 is SGHVS and CDR2 is FQNEAQ in the germline V gene. CDR3 bases: TGTGCCAGCAGCTTGACGGACAATCAGCCCCAGCATTTT. This encodes CASSLTDNQPQHF.

The gene calls are TRBV11-2 and TRBJ2-7; the D is unclear. CDR1 and CDR2 from the germline V gene are SGHAT and FQNNGV. V was pared by 3 bases and J by 0 bases, with 9 bases between. The CDR3 is 14 residues long. The CDR3: CASSFRVHSYEQYF. Here the CDR3 DNA reads TGTGCCAGCAGCTTCCGGGTCCACTCCTACGAGCAGTACTTC.

The V and J genes are TRBV6-5 and TRBJ1-6; D unresolved. This CDR3 contains 12 residues. The germline gives CDR1 MNHEY, CDR2 SVGAGI. Trimming stripped 6 bases from V and 14 bases from J, with 14 bases between. The CDR3 DNA sequence: TGTGCCAGCAGGGGGAACGACAATACCCTCCACTTT. Its protein product is CASRGNDNTLHF.

V is TRBV15 and J is TRBJ2-5; 11 bases fit TRBD2. The CDR3 sequence is 15 residues long. V was clipped by 3 bases and J by 6 bases; unmatched bases: 6. Germline loops: CDR1 LNHNV, CDR2 YYDKDF (reference sequence). CDR3 sequence: CATSRELAGGKTQYF. CDR3 in DNA: TGTGCCACCAGCAGGGAGCTAGCGGGGGGTAAGACCCAGTACTTC.

The rearrangement joins TRBV7-9 to TRBJ2-3; no clear D gene. This CDR3 has 13 residues. Germline V CDR1 and CDR2: SEHNR, FQNEAQ (reference sequence). The germline V and J ends were trimmed by 1 base and 6 bases, with 8 bases remaining between them. The chain's CDR3 is CASSLDGRDTQYF. The CDR3 bases are TGTGCCAGCAGCTTAGACGGAAGGGATACGCAGTATTTT.

V is TRBV27 and J is TRBJ2-3; D remains ambiguous. Trimming took off 4 bases at V and 2 bases at J, with 10 bases between the two ends. The CDR3 is made up of 14 amino acids. Germline CDR1 reads MNHEY; CDR2 reads SMNVEV (reference sequence). The CDR3 sequence: CASSWQLVTDTQYF. The CDR3 DNA reads as TGTGCCAGCAGTTGGCAACTCGTCACAGATACGCAGTATTTT.

This clone was counted a single time. The V gene is TRBV7-4, the J gene TRBJ1-4; 8 nucleotides agree with TRBD1. This CDR3 comprises 17 residues. CDR1 and CDR2 (germline): SGHVT, SQSDAQ. V was clipped by 1 base and J by 7 bases; unmatched bases: 11. CDR3 protein: CASSLVTGGEVCEKLFF. CDR3 bases: TGTGCCAGCAGCTTAGTTACAGGGGGAGAAGTCTGTGAAAAACTGTTTTTT. Together with reference TRBV7-4 and TRBJ1-4, the CDR3 gives the full variable domain: GAGVSQSPRYKVAKRGRDVALRCDSISGHVTLYWYRQTLGQGSEVLTYSQSDAQRDKSGRPSGRFSAERPERSVSTLKIQRTEQGDSAVYLCASSLVTGGEVCEKLFFGSGTQLSVL.

This chain's CDR3 is CASSYPGLAGEVVFNEQFF. The CDR3 coding sequence is TGTGCCAGCAGTTATCCGGGACTAGCGGGGGAAGTTGTATTCAATGAGCAGTTCTTC. V is TRBV6-8 and J is TRBJ2-1; 14 nucleotides align to TRBD2. Germline-derived CDR1 and CDR2 are MNHGY and SAAAGT. The CDR3 totals 19 residues. The V gene end was trimmed by 3 bases and the J gene end by 6 bases; junction bases not matched to a gene: 13.

The V gene is TRBV5-1, the J gene TRBJ2-3; no clear D. V lost 2 bases to trimming and J lost 4 bases, with 11 bases between them. In germline, CDR1 is SGHRS, CDR2 YFSETQ. This CDR3 spans 14 amino acids. This chain's CDR3 is CASSFQAASDTQYF. The CDR3 DNA reads TGCGCCAGCAGCTTTCAGGCGGCGTCAGATACGCAGTATTTT.

This chain links TRBV7-2 with TRBJ1-2; no firm D call. The CDR3 runs to 14 residues. Looked up from germline, CDR1 is SGHTA and CDR2 is FQGNSA. V was cut by 2 bases and J by 2 bases, with 9 bases left in between. CDR3 nucleotides: TGTGCCAGCAGCTTAACTGACCTCAACTATGGCTACACCTTC. Amino acid sequence: CASSLTDLNYGYTF. The complete variable domain, with remaining parts taken from reference TRBV7-2 and TRBJ1-2, reads GAGVSQSPSNKVTEKGKDVELRCDPISGHTALYWYRQSLGQGLEFLIYFQGNSAPDKSGLPSDRFSAERTGGSVSTLTIQRTQQEDSAVYLCASSLTDLNYGYTFGSGTRLTVV.

CDR3 nucleotides: TGTGCCAGCAGTTTTGATCGGTATCAGCCCCAGCATTTT. It specifies CASSFDRYQPQHF. This chain joins TRBV27 and TRBJ1-5; no definite D call. Trimming pared 3 bases from V and 5 bases from J, leaving 8 bases between. The CDR3 extends over 13 amino acids. Germline CDR1 reads MNHEY; CDR2 reads SMNVEV (reference sequence).

V usage is TRBV15 and J usage is TRBJ2-2; the match to TRBD1 covers 8 bases. V shed 1 base, J shed 1 base, and the junction held 2 bases outside the gene matches. This CDR3 is 16 amino acids long. CDR1 is LNHNV, CDR2 YYDKDF, per germline (reference sequence). CDR3: CATSRGTGGNTGELFF. DNA of the CDR3: TGTGCCACCAGCAGAGGAACAGGGGGGAACACCGGGGAGCTGTTTTTT.

This clone has only a few counts. The V gene is TRBV21-1, the J gene TRBJ1-1. TRBV21-1 is a listed pseudogene. The CDR3 is 19 amino acids. The chain's CDR3 is CASSKNPGRRKKLNTEAFF. For the CDR3, the DNA is TGTGCCAGCAGCAAAAATCCCGGGCGGCGCAAGAAGTTGAACACTGAAGCTTTCTTT.

The chain couples TRBV10-1 to TRBJ2-3, with 7 nucleotides matching TRBD2. V lost 2 bases and J lost 4; bases outside the gene matches: 6. The CDR3 runs to 15 residues. Germline CDR1 is WNHNN and CDR2 is SYGVQD (reference sequence). CDR3 sequence (DNA): TGCGCCAGCAGTGAGCCCGGACTAGGTCCAGATACGCAGTATTTT. It yields the protein CASSEPGLGPDTQYF.